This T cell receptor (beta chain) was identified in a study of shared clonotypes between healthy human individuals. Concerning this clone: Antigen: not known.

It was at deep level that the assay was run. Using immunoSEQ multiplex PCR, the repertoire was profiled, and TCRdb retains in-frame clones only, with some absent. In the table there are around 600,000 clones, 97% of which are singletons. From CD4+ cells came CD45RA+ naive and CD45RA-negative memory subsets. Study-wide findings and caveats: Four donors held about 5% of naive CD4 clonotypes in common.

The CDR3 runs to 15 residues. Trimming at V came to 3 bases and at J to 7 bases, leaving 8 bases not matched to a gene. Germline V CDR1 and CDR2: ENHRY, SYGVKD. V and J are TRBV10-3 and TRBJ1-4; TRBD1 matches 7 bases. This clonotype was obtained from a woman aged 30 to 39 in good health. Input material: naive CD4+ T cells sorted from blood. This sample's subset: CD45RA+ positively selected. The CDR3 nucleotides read TGTGCCATCAGTGATAGGGACAGCCCTATTGAAAAACTGTTTTTT. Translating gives CAISDRDSPIEKLFF.